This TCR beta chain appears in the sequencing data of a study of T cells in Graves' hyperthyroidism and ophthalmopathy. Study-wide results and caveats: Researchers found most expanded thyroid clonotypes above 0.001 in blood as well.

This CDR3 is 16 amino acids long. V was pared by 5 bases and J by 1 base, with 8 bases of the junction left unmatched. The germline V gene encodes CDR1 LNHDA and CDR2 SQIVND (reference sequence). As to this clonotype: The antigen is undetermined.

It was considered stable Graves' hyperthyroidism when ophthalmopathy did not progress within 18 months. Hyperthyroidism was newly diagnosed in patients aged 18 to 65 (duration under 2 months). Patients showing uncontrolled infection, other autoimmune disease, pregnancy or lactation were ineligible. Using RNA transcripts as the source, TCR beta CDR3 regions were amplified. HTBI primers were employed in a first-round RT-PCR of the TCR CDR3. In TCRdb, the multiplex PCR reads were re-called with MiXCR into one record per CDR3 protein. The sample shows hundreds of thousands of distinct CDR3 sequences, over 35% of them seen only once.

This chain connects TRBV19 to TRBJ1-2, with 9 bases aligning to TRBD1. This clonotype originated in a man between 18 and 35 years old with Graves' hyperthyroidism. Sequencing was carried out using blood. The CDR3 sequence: CASSYVGTGSNYGYTF. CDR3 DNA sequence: TGTGCCAGTAGTTACGTCGGGACAGGGAGTAACTATGGCTACACCTTC.